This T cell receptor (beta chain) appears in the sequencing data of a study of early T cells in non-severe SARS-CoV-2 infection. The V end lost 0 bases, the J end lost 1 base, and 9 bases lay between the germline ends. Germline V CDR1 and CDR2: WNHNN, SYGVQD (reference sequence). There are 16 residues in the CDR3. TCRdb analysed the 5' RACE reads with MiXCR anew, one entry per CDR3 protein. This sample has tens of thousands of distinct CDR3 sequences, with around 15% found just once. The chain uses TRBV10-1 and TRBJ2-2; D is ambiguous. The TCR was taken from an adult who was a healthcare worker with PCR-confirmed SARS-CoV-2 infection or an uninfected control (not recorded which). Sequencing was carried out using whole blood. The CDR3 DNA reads TGCGCCAGCAGTGAGTCGCGGATGGGGAACACCGGGGAGCTGTTTTTT. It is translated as CASSESRMGNTGELFF.